The 11 T cell receptor beta chains presented below share a single source sample, sequenced in a study of tumor-infiltrating lymphocytes in localized non-small cell lung cancer. Repertoires were generated with immunoSEQ multiplex PCR, while TCRdb's copy carries only in-frame clones and drops some. The sample comprises over 8,000 clones, about 79% of which are singletons, and approximately 5% rests with the top ten. Sequencing input: uninvolved lung tissue not adjacent to the tumor. The receptor set was obtained from a human donor with non-small cell lung cancer.

The chain couples TRBV29-1 to TRBJ2-7; TRBD2 aligns across 12 bases. J lost 3 bases, V lost 4 bases, and 1 base had no gene match. From germline, CDR1 is SQVTM and CDR2 ANQGSEA. The length of the CDR3 is 13 residues. The DNA of the CDR3 is TGCAGCGTTGGACTAGCGGGAGACTACGAGCAGTACTTC. It translates to CSVGLAGDYEQYF.

The chain couples TRBV5-1 to TRBJ2-2; D might be TRBD2 (6 bases). This CDR3 has 13 residues. Germline-derived CDR1 and CDR2 are SGHRS and YFSETQ. The V gene lost 2 bases and the J gene lost 6 bases, with 8 bases spanning the gap. In nucleotides, the CDR3 is TGCGCCAGCAGCTTCTCGGGGGCCGGGGAGCTGTTTTTT. This encodes CASSFSGAGELFF.

The rearrangement links TRBV28 to TRBJ2-7, with TRBD1 matching 12 bases. The CDR3 length is 13 residues. V lost 6 bases, J lost 7 bases, and 4 bases stayed unmatched. In germline, CDR1 is MDHEN, CDR2 SYDVKM. Here the CDR3 DNA reads TGTGCCAGCAGGGGACAGGGGGCGGGAGAGCAGTACTTC. Its protein product is CASRGQGAGEQYF.

V gene TRBV6-6 combines with J gene TRBJ2-7; unclear D gene. The CDR3 loop spans 12 amino acids. The V gene's germline CDR1 is MNHNY and CDR2 SVGAGI (reference sequence). V lost 5 bases and J lost 4, with 9 bases in between. The chain's CDR3 is CASSLDGYEQYF. DNA of the CDR3: TGTGCCAGCAGTCTCGATGGGTACGAGCAGTACTTC.

The chain combines TRBV30 with TRBJ2-3, with 16 bases matching TRBD2. Germline V lookup: CDR1 GTSNPN, CDR2 SVGIG (reference sequence). The junction had 7 bases not matched to a gene; V was cut back by 4 bases and J by 3 bases. The CDR3 covers 17 residues. In DNA, the CDR3 is TGTGCCTGGAAGGGACTAGCGGGAGGGCTGAAAACAGATACGCAGTATTTT. Protein: CAWKGLAGGLKTDTQYF.

This clone was seen a few times. The chain couples TRBV7-2 to TRBJ2-1; D is perhaps TRBD2 (6 bases). This CDR3 is 15 amino acids long. The germline V gene has CDR1 SGHTA and CDR2 FQGNSA. The V and J ends lost 2 bases and 3 bases respectively, with 11 bases between them. CDR3 in amino acids: CASSLFASDYNEQFF. CDR3 nucleotides: TGTGCCAGCAGCTTATTTGCTAGCGACTACAATGAGCAGTTCTTC.

This clone has a handful of counts. This chain joins TRBV7-9 and TRBJ2-2; a weak D match, TRBD1 (5 bases). Trimming left V 3 bases short and J 8 bases short, with 25 bases between. This CDR3 has 18 amino acids. Germline CDR1 reads SEHNR; CDR2 reads FQNEAQ (reference sequence). CDR3 loop: CASSLKKPPDITNGELFF. As DNA, the CDR3 is TGTGCCAGCAGCTTGAAAAAGCCTCCGGACATAACCAATGGGGAGCTGTTTTTT.

This chain connects TRBV10-1 to TRBJ2-3, with 7 bases aligning to TRBD2. This CDR3 region has 14 residues. From germline, CDR1 is WNHNN and CDR2 SYGVQD (reference sequence). V shed 6 bases, J shed 4 bases, and the junction held 7 bases outside the gene matches. The CDR3 loop is CASSQTSSADTQYF. The CDR3, as DNA: TGCGCCAGCAGCCAGACTAGCTCAGCAGATACGCAGTATTTT.

V gene TRBV29-1 combines with J gene TRBJ1-2, with 7 bases that match TRBD1. Germline CDR1 reads SQVTM; CDR2 reads ANQGSEA. After removal of 6 bases from V and 4 bases from J, the junction contained 5 bases not matched to a gene. The CDR3 sequence is 12 residues long. The CDR3 reads CSVGGQIYGYTF. In nucleotides, the CDR3 is TGCAGCGTGGGGGGACAGATCTATGGCTACACCTTC.

The rearrangement uses TRBV2 and TRBJ2-1; D ambiguous. Germline-derived CDR1 and CDR2 are SNHLY and FYNNEI. The CDR3 spans 11 residues. Trimming removed 7 bases from V and 1 base from J, with 2 bases in between. CDR3 residues: CASTSYNEQFF. CDR3 DNA: TGTGCCAGCACATCCTACAATGAGCAGTTCTTC.

This chain joins TRBV6-5 and TRBJ1-4; D is undetermined. The germline V gene encodes CDR1 MNHEY and CDR2 SVGAGI. The CDR3 has 12 amino acids. With 5 bases removed from V and 0 bases from J, the gap between germline ends came to 1 base. The DNA for the CDR3 is TGTGCCAGCAGTGCAACTAATGAAAAACTGTTTTTT. Its translation is CASSATNEKLFF.